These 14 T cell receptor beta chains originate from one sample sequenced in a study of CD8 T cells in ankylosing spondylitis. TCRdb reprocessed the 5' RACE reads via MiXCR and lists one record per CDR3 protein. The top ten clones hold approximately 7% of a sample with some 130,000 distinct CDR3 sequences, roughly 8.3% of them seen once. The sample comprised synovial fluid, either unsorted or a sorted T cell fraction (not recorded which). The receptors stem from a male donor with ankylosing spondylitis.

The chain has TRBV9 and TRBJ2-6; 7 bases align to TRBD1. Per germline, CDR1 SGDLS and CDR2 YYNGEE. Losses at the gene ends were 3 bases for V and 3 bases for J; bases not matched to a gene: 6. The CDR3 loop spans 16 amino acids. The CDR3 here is CASSAGTDDGANVLTF. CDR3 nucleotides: TGTGCCAGCAGCGCCGGGACAGATGATGGGGCCAACGTCCTGACTTTC.

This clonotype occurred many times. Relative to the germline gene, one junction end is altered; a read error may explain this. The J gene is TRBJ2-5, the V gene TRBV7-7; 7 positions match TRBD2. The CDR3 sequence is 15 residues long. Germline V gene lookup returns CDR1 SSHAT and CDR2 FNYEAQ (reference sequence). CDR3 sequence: CASSNGGGPQETQYF. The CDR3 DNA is TGTGCTAGCAGTAATGGGGGGGGTCCACAAGAGACCCAGTACTTC. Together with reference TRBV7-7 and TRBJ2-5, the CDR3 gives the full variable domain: GAGVSQSPRYKVTKRGQDVTLRCDPISSHATLYWYQQALGQGPEFLTYFNYEAQPDKSGLPSDRFSAERPEGSISTLTIQRTEQRDSAMYRCASSNGGGPQETQYFGPGTRLLVL.

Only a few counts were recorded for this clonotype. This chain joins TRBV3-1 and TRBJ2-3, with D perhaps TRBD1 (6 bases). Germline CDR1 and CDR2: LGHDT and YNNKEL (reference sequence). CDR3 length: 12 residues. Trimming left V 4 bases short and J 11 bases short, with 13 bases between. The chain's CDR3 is CASSPEGVMQYF. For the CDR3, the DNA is TGTGCCAGCAGCCCCGAGGGGGTGATGCAGTATTTT.

CDR3 nucleotides: TGTGCCAGCAGCTTAGGCGCAGGGTATAGCAATCAGCCCCAGCATTTT. Residues: CASSLGAGYSNQPQHF. This sequence joins TRBV7-2 and TRBJ1-5, with a weak D call TRBD1 (5 bases). The CDR3 is made up of 16 amino acids. The germline CDR1 and CDR2 sequences are SGHTA and FQGNSA. V was trimmed by 1 base and J by 0 bases, leaving 10 bases between them.

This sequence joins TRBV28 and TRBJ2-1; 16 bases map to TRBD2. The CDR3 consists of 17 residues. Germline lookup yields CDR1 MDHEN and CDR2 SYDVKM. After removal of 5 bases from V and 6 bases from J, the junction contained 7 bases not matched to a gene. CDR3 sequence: CASSGTSGRAFPNEQFF. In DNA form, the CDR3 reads TGTGCCAGCAGTGGGACTAGCGGGAGGGCCTTTCCCAATGAGCAGTTCTTC. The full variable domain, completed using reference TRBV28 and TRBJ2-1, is DVKVTQSSRYLVKRTGEKVFLECVQDMDHENMFWYRQDPGLGLRLIYFSYDVKMKEKGDIPEGYSVSREKKERFSLILESASTNQTSMYLCASSGTSGRAFPNEQFFGPGTRLTVL.

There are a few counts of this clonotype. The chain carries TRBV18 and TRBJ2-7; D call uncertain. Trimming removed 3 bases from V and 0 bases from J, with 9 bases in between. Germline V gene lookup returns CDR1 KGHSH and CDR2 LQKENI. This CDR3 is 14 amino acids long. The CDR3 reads CASSPRSPSYEQYF. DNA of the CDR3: TGTGCCAGCTCACCCCGATCGCCCTCCTACGAGCAGTACTTC.

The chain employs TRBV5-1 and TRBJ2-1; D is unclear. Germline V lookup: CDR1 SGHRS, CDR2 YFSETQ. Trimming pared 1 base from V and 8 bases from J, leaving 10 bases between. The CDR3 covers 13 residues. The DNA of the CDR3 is TGCGCCAGCAGCTTGCTAGGTGTCGATGAGCAGTTCTTC. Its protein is CASSLLGVDEQFF. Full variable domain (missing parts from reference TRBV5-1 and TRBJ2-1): KAGVTQTPRYLIKTRGQQVTLSCSPISGHRSVSWYQQTPGQGLQFLFEYFSETQRNKGNFPGRFSGRQFSNSRSEMNVSTLELGDSALYLCASSLLGVDEQFFGPGTRLTVL.

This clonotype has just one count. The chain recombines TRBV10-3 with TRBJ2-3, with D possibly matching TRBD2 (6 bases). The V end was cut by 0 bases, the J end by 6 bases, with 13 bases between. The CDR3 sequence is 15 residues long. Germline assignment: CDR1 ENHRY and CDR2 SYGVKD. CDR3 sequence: CAISESTGEMDTQYF. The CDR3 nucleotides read TGTGCCATCAGTGAGTCGACGGGAGAGATGGATACGCAGTATTTT.

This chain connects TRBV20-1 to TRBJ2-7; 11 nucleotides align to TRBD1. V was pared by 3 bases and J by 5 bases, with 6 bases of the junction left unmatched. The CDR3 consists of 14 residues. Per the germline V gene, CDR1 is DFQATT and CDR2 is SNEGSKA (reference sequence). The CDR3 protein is CSARDRGREDEQYF. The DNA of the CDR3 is TGCAGTGCTAGGGACAGGGGGCGCGAGGACGAGCAGTACTTC.

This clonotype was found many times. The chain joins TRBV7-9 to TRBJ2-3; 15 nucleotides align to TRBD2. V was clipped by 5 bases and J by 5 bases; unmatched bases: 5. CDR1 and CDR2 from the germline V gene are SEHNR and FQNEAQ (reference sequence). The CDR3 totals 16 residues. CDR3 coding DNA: TGTGCCAGCAGCCCCGGACTAGCGGGAGGGGGAGATACGCAGTATTTT. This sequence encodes CASSPGLAGGGDTQYF.

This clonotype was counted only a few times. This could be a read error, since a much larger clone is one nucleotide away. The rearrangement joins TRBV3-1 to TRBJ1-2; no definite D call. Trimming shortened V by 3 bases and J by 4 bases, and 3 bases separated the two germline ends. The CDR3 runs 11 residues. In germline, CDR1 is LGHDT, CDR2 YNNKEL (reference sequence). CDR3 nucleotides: TGTGCCAGCAGCCACGGCTATGGCTACACCTTC. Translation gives CASSHGYGYTF.

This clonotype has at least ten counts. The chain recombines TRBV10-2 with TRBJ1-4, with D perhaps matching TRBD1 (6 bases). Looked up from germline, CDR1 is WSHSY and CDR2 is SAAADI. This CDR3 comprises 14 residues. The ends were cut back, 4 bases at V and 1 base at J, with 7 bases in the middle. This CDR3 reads CASSGRGTNEKLFF. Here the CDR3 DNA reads TGCGCCAGCAGTGGCAGGGGAACTAATGAAAAACTGTTTTTT.

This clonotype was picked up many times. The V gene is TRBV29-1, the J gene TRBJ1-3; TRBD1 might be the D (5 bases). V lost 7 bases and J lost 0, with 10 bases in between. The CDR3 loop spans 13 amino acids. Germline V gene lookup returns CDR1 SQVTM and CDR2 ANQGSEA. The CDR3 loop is CSAAGLSGNTIYF. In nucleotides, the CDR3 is TGCAGCGCAGCGGGACTCTCTGGAAACACCATATATTTT.

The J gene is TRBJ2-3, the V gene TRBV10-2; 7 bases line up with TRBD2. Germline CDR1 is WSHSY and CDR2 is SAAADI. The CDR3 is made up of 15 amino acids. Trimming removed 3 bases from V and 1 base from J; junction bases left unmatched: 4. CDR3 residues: CASSDTAGGTDTQYF. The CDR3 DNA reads TGCGCCAGCAGTGATACGGCGGGGGGCACAGATACGCAGTATTTT.